The 10 T cell receptor beta chains below were found in one sample sequenced in a study of T cells expressing NK-cell markers. From the 5' RACE reads, TCRdb lists one entry per CDR3 protein and no DNA. The sample yields roughly 430,000 distinct CDR3 sequences, of which the top ten take up 7.3%. Sequencing was performed on blood T cells: a sorted CD56 or NKG2C T cell subset, CD4+ or CD8+ T cells, or bulk PBMC T cells (not recorded which). These receptor sequences come from a woman aged 18-69 years in good health.

V is TRBV7-9 and J is TRBJ1-5. From germline, CDR1 is SEHNR and CDR2 FQNEAQ (reference sequence). The CDR3 has 16 residues. CDR3 protein: CASSLGGAGLNQPQHF.

The V and J genes are TRBV6-1 and TRBJ2-7; TCRdb proposes TRBD2, but this gene call is untestable without DNA. The CDR3 length is 14 residues. CDR1 and CDR2 from the germline V gene are MNHNS and SASEGT. The CDR3 loop reads CASTRAGGPHEQYF.

The chain is built from TRBV11-3 and TRBJ2-2; TCRdb outputs TRBD1, but without DNA this stays unchecked. Germline V gene data show CDR1 as SGHNT and CDR2 as YENEEA. The CDR3 length is 16 residues. CDR3 in amino acids: CASSSRGDRVTGELFF.

The V gene is TRBV7-2, the J gene TRBJ2-1; TCRdb designates TRBD2, a call that cannot be tested without DNA. The CDR3 extends over 14 amino acids. The V gene's germline CDR1 is SGHTA and CDR2 FQGNSA. The CDR3 loop is CASSLASASGRQFF.

The chain joins TRBV7-6 to TRBJ2-1. Germline assignment: CDR1 SGHVS and CDR2 FNYEAQ. This CDR3 contains 13 residues. CDR3 loop: CASSLVTHNEQFF.

The CDR3 spells CSARGQGYGYTF. The chain has TRBV20-1 and TRBJ1-2; the D call of TRBD1 rests on TCRdb alone, since no DNA is present to check it. Germline values: CDR1 DFQATT, CDR2 SNEGSKA (reference sequence). CDR3 length: 12 residues.

This chain connects TRBV3-1 to TRBJ1-1; the TCRdb call, TRBD1, lacks DNA for checking. In germline, CDR1 is LGHDT, CDR2 YNNKEL (reference sequence). This CDR3 contains 14 residues. CDR3 sequence reads: CASSPRDKNTEAFF.

The rearrangement joins TRBV5-1 to TRBJ1-1. The CDR3 runs 13 residues. Looked up from germline, CDR1 is SGHRS and CDR2 is YFSETQ. The CDR3: CASSLWGDTEAFF.

The chain is built from TRBV27 and TRBJ1-1; lacking DNA, the TRBD1 call made by TCRdb goes unchecked. The germline CDR1 and CDR2 sequences are MNHEY and SMNVEV (reference sequence). This CDR3 spans 15 amino acids. The CDR3: CASSDRMGSTTEAFF.

The chain joins TRBV12-3 or TRBV12-4 to TRBJ1-1; TCRdb outputs TRBD1, but without DNA this stays unchecked. This CDR3 contains 13 residues. The CDR3 protein is CASNHARWTEAFF.